Each of the 11 T cell receptor beta chains below was sequenced from the same sample in a study of T-cell reconstitution after alpha-beta-depleted transplantation in children. Researchers prepared the TCRbeta library using unique molecular identifiers, the study reports. MiXCR was run by TCRdb on the PCR reads, yielding one entry per CDR3 protein. The data contain hundreds of thousands of distinct CDR3 sequences, 9.5% to 10% of them singletons. Here the sequenced sample was PBMCs from the stem cell graft donor, taken from the stem cell graft. These receptors came from a human donor who donated a stem cell graft to a child with SCID.

The chain employs TRBV12-3 or TRBV12-4 and TRBJ2-7, with D unclear. The CDR3 covers 12 residues. V lost 5 bases, J lost 4 bases, and 9 bases lay in between. CDR3 in amino acids: CASSLYPYEQYF. Written as DNA, the CDR3 is TGTGCCAGCAGTCTCTATCCTTACGAGCAGTACTTC.

Only a few counts were recorded for this clonotype. This rearrangement joins TRBV2 to TRBJ1-2, with D uncertain. This CDR3 comprises 14 residues. Germline V gene sequence: CDR1 SNHLY, CDR2 FYNNEI. Trimming took off 8 bases at V and 5 bases at J, with 18 bases between the two ends. The CDR3 DNA reads as TGTGCCAGCCCGGAGGGCCGCCCGGATTATGGCTACACCTTC. Protein product: CASPEGRPDYGYTF. The full variable domain, its missing parts supplied by reference TRBV2 and TRBJ1-2, is EPEVTQTPSHQVTQMGQEVILRCVPISNHLYFYWYRQILGQKVEFLVSFYNNEISEKSEIFDDQFSVERPDGSNFTLKIRSTKLEDSAMYFCASPEGRPDYGYTFGSGTRLTVV.

This clonotype showed up just a few times. This chain uses TRBV9 with TRBJ2-3, with a possible D match to TRBD2 (7 bases). Germline V gene data show CDR1 as SGDLS and CDR2 as YYNGEE. V lost 0 bases and J lost 2, with 13 bases in between. There are 16 residues in the CDR3. CDR3 loop: CASSVVKGGHTDTQYF. The CDR3 coding sequence is TGTGCCAGCAGCGTAGTAAAGGGGGGGCACACAGATACGCAGTATTTT.

The rearrangement uses TRBV10-3 and TRBJ2-3, with 8 bases fitting TRBD2. Per the germline V gene, CDR1 is ENHRY and CDR2 is SYGVKD. The V gene end was trimmed by 2 bases and the J gene end by 1 base; junction bases not matched to a gene: 8. CDR3 length: 17 residues. The CDR3 DNA reads TGTGCCATCAGTGAGCCGTTAGCGGGACGGGGCACAGATACGCAGTATTTT. It yields the protein CAISEPLAGRGTDTQYF.

This clonotype was seen a few times. The chain carries TRBV6-1 and TRBJ2-7; 9 nucleotides match TRBD2. J was trimmed by 0 bases and V by 4 bases; bases with no gene match: 4. The CDR3 runs 15 residues. Germline V gene data show CDR1 as MNHNS and CDR2 as SASEGT. CDR3 nucleotides: TGTGCCAGCAGTGTATGGACTAGCGACTCCTACGAGCAGTACTTC. Translating it yields CASSVWTSDSYEQYF.

Many counts were recorded for this clonotype. The V gene is TRBV15, the J gene TRBJ2-2; D remains ambiguous. The CDR3 is 13 amino acids. The germline V gene has CDR1 LNHNV and CDR2 YYDKDF (reference sequence). Trimming cost V 5 bases and J 7 bases, with 11 bases left between them. The CDR3 nucleotides read TGTGCCACCAGCCGACGGCCGAGCGGGGAGCTGTTTTTT. Amino acid sequence: CATSRRPSGELFF.

This clonotype was counted at least ten times. The rearrangement joins TRBV20-1 to TRBJ2-5, with 8 bases that match TRBD1. The CDR3 runs to 13 residues. Germline V gives CDR1 DFQATT, CDR2 SNEGSKA (reference sequence). The V and J ends lost 5 bases and 6 bases, in that order; junction bases with no gene match: 8. The CDR3 sequence: CSAGINRGKTQYF. In DNA form, the CDR3 reads TGCAGTGCTGGAATAAACAGGGGGAAGACCCAGTACTTC.

The chain uses TRBV6-1 and TRBJ2-5, with TRBD2 matching 7 bases. Germline loops: CDR1 MNHNS, CDR2 SASEGT. V trimming: 7 bases; J trimming: 7 bases; junction bases outside the gene matches: 12. This CDR3 spans 14 amino acids. For the CDR3, the DNA is TGTGCCAGCATCTCCGGCCCCACGGGGGGGACCCAGTACTTC. Translated, it gives CASISGPTGGTQYF.

J is TRBJ1-2 and V is TRBV6-5; weak D call: TRBD1 (6 bases). The CDR3 is 15 amino acids. CDR1 MNHEY and CDR2 SVGAGI come from the germline V gene. Trimming took off 4 bases at V and 2 bases at J, with 14 bases between the two ends. The CDR3 loop reads CASSSDSGGNYGYTF. The CDR3 DNA reads as TGTGCCAGCAGTTCGGACAGCGGAGGGAACTATGGCTACACCTTC.

This clonotype has more than one count but fewer than ten. The V and J genes are TRBV2 and TRBJ2-3, with D possibly TRBD1 on 6 matching bases. Germline CDR1 SNHLY, CDR2 FYNNEI. The V and J ends lost 5 bases and 2 bases respectively, with 11 bases between them. The CDR3 has 14 residues. The CDR3 bases are TGTGCCAGCAGTAGGGGACAATACACAGATACGCAGTATTTT. Its protein is CASSRGQYTDTQYF. Filled out from reference TRBV2 and TRBJ2-3, the complete variable domain reads EPEVTQTPSHQVTQMGQEVILRCVPISNHLYFYWYRQILGQKVEFLVSFYNNEISEKSEIFDDQFSVERPDGSNFTLKIRSTKLEDSAMYFCASSRGQYTDTQYFGPGTRLTVL.

This chain links TRBV12-3 or TRBV12-4 with TRBJ1-1; the D is unclear. The CDR3 has 14 amino acids. The germline V and J ends were trimmed by 6 bases and 0 bases, with 11 bases remaining between them. The CDR3 protein is CASSANAVNTEAFF. In nucleotides, the CDR3 is TGTGCCAGCAGCGCTAACGCTGTGAACACTGAAGCTTTCTTT.